The source of this T cell receptor beta chain is a study of CD8+ T cells in alopecia areata. Study overall: Twice a day, 5 to 10 mg of oral tofacitinib was administered to treated patients. General observations from the study: Alphabeta T cells residing in normal skin are also sequenced in scalp samples.

Germline CDR1 SGDLS, CDR2 YYNGEE. There are 12 residues in the CDR3. The V and J ends lost 10 bases and 9 bases respectively, with 19 bases between them. As the sequencing template, cDNA was produced by extracting RNA and reverse transcribing it. Method: immunoSEQ multiplex PCR; TCRdb's copy keeps in-frame clones and lacks some. The sample contains some 130,000 clones, around 50% of which appear only once. Described treatment: oral pan-JAK inhibitor, 5-10 mg twice daily. Remarks on this clone: Its antigen is undetermined.

The specimen was CD8+ T cells sorted from blood, collected at week 4, from a patient treated with tofacitinib. This TCR derives from a human donor with alopecia areata. This chain connects TRBV9 to TRBJ1-2; no clear D. The CDR3 bases are TGTGCCTCCCGGGGTGGAGGGTCCAGCTACACCTTC. Protein sequence: CASRGGGSSYTF.